The 10 T cell receptor beta chains listed next were all sequenced from one sample in a study of OX40 agonist ivuxolimab in advanced cancers. Profiling relied on immunoSEQ multiplex PCR, and the TCRdb table lists in-frame clones only, not all of them. This repertoire shows about 79,000 clones, about four fifths found once; its top ten account for roughly 0.5%. The sample was CD4+ or CD8+ T cells sorted from blood, taken in a trial of the OX40 agonist ivuxolimab. All receptors come from an adult with an advanced solid tumor such as melanoma, head and neck, liver or kidney cancer.

The V call is TRBV19, the J call TRBJ2-7; 9 positions match TRBD1. Germline CDR1 and CDR2: LNHDA and SQIVND (reference sequence). The CDR3 spans 17 residues. V lost 4 bases, J lost 0 bases, and 10 bases stayed unmatched. CDR3 residues: CASSSGTGTPRSYEQYF. The CDR3 DNA follows: TGTGCCAGTAGTAGCGGGACAGGGACCCCTCGCTCCTACGAGCAGTACTTC.

The chain combines TRBV6-5 with TRBJ2-1; 9 nucleotides line up with TRBD1. The CDR3 has 16 amino acids. With V trimmed by 3 bases and J by 5 bases, 8 bases remained unmatched. Germline V gene lookup returns CDR1 MNHEY and CDR2 SVGAGI. CDR3 loop: CASSYRAGQGNNEQFF. The CDR3 DNA is TGTGCCAGCAGTTATCGGGCGGGACAGGGAAACAATGAGCAGTTCTTC.

CDR3 nucleotide sequence: TGTGCCAGCAAGGGAGCGGAACAAGAGACCCAGTACTTC. The encoded protein is CASKGAEQETQYF. The V and J genes are TRBV2 and TRBJ2-5; perhaps TRBD2 as D (5 bases). V was clipped by 7 bases and J by 2 bases, with 11 bases between them. The CDR3 sequence is 13 residues long. CDR1 and CDR2 from the germline V gene are SNHLY and FYNNEI.

The chain recombines TRBV27 with TRBJ2-7, with D perhaps TRBD1 (6 bases). The CDR3 consists of 13 residues. Looked up from germline, CDR1 is MNHEY and CDR2 is SMNVEV (reference sequence). Trimming removed 6 bases at V and 0 bases at J, with 9 bases between. DNA of the CDR3: TGTGCCAGCAGAGACAGGAGCTCCTACGAGCAGTACTTC. It specifies CASRDRSSYEQYF.

The chain employs TRBV4-1 and TRBJ2-3; 10 positions match TRBD2. The V segment lost 1 base and the J segment 4 bases; nucleotides outside the gene matches: 8. Germline V gives CDR1 MGHRA, CDR2 YSYEKL. This CDR3 is built from 17 residues. The CDR3 region has the DNA TGCGCCAGCAGCCAAGTAAACAGCGGGAGGGGTCCAGATACGCAGTATTTT. Translated: CASSQVNSGRGPDTQYF.

The chain combines TRBV28 with TRBJ1-5; TRBD1 is a possible D gene (5 bases). The CDR3 totals 15 residues. Germline V lookup: CDR1 MDHEN, CDR2 SYDVKM. Trimming pared 5 bases from V and 2 bases from J, leaving 13 bases between. The CDR3 reads CASSLGERGNQPQHF. CDR3 nucleotide sequence: TGTGCCAGCAGTCTAGGGGAGCGAGGCAATCAGCCCCAGCATTTT.

The chain carries TRBV20-1 and TRBJ2-1; D gene uncertain. V was pared by 4 bases and J by 3 bases, with 1 base between. Germline CDR1 is DFQATT and CDR2 is SNEGSKA (reference sequence). This CDR3 contains 10 residues. The CDR3 spells CSANYNEQFF. DNA for the CDR3: TGCAGTGCTAACTACAATGAGCAGTTCTTC.

This chain links TRBV18 with TRBJ1-4, with no clear D. Germline V lookup: CDR1 KGHSH, CDR2 LQKENI. With 6 bases removed from V and 4 bases from J, the gap between germline ends came to 12 bases. The CDR3 extends over 14 amino acids. The CDR3 DNA reads TGTGCCAGCTCCCTCATGGGAGGTAATGAAAAACTGTTTTTT. Residues: CASSLMGGNEKLFF.

The chain employs TRBV7-2 and TRBJ1-1; TRBD1 might be the D (6 bases). Germline CDR1 and CDR2: SGHTA and FQGNSA. Trimming left V 5 bases short and J 0 bases short, with 19 bases between. CDR3 length equals 17 residues. Here the CDR3 reads CASSPKSPDSMNTEAFF. The CDR3 nucleotides read TGTGCCAGCAGCCCGAAGTCGCCGGACAGTATGAACACTGAAGCTTTCTTT.

In this sample, this clone turned up once. The chain combines TRBV28 with TRBJ2-3; D remains unclear. This CDR3 spans 12 amino acids. Per germline, CDR1 MDHEN and CDR2 SYDVKM. Trimming shortened V by 2 bases and J by 4 bases, and 4 bases separated the two germline ends. The CDR3 region has the DNA TGTGCCAGCAGTTTACTAGCAGATACGCAGTATTTT. This codes for CASSLLADTQYF.